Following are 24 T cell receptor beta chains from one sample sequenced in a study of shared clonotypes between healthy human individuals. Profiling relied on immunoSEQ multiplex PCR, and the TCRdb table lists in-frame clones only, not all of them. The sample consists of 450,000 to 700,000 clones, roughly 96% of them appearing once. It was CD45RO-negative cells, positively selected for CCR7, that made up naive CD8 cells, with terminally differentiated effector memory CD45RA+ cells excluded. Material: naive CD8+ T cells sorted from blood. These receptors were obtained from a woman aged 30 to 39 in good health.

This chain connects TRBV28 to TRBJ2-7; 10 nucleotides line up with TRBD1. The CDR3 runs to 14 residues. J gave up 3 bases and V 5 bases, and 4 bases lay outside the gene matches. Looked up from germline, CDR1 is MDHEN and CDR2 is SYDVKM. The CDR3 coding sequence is TGTGCCAGCAGTGATCGGACAGGGGGCTACGAGCAGTACTTC. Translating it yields CASSDRTGGYEQYF.

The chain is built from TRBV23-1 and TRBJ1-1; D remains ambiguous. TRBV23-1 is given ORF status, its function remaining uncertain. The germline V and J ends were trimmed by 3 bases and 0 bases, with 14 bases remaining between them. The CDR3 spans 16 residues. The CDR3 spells CASSHPPTAVNTEAFF. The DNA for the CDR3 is TGCGCCAGCAGTCATCCTCCTACAGCGGTGAACACTGAAGCTTTCTTT.

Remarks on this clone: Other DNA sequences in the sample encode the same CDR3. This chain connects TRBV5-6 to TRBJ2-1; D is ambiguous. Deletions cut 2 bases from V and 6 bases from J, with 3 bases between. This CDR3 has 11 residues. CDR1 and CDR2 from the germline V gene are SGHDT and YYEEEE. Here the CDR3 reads CASSLSNEQFF. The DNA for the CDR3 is TGTGCCAGCAGCTTAAGCAATGAGCAGTTCTTC.

The CDR3 DNA is TGTGCCAGCAGCCCCGGGACTAGCGGGAACTCCTACGAGCAGTACTTC. It encodes CASSPGTSGNSYEQYF. The genes are TRBV13 and TRBJ2-7, with 13 nucleotides matching TRBD2. V lost 5 bases and J lost 0; bases outside the gene matches: 4. The CDR3 totals 16 residues. Germline loops: CDR1 PRHDT, CDR2 FYEKMQ (reference sequence).

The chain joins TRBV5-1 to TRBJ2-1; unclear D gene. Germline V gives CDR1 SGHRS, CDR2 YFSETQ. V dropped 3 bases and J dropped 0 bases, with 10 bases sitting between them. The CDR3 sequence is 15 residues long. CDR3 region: CASSSTASSYNEQFF. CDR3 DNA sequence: TGCGCCAGCAGCTCCACAGCCAGCTCCTACAATGAGCAGTTCTTC. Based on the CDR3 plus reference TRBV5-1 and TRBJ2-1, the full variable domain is KAGVTQTPRYLIKTRGQQVTLSCSPISGHRSVSWYQQTPGQGLQFLFEYFSETQRNKGNFPGRFSGRQFSNSRSEMNVSTLELGDSALYLCASSSTASSYNEQFFGPGTRLTVL.

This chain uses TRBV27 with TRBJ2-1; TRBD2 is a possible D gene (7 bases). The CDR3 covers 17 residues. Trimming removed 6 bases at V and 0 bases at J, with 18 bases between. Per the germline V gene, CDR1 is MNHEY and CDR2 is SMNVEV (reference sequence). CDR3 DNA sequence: TGTGCCAGCAGAAGGGGGGCGGGAGCGAGCTCCTACAATGAGCAGTTCTTC. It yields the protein CASRRGAGASSYNEQFF.

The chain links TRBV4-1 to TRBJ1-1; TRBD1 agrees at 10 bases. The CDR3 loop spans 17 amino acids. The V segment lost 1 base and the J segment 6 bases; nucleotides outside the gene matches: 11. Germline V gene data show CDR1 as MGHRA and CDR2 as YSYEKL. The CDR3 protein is CASSQAPPETGGPEAFF. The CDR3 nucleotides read TGCGCCAGCAGCCAAGCGCCCCCCGAGACAGGGGGCCCTGAAGCTTTCTTT.

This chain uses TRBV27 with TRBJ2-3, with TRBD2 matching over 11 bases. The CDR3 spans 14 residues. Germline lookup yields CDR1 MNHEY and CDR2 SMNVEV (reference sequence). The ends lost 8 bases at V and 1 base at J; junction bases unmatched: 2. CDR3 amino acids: CASGGLAGTDTQYF. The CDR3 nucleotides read TGTGCCAGCGGGGGACTAGCGGGCACAGATACGCAGTATTTT.

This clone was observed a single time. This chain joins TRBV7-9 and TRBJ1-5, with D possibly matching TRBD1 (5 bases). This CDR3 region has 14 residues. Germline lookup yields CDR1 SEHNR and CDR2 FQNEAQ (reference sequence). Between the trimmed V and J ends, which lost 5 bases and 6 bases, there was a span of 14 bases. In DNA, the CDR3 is TGTGCCAGCAGCATGGGGGGGGACCGTCAGCCCCAGCATTTT. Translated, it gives CASSMGGDRQPQHF.

The CDR3 nucleotides are TGTGCCAGCAGCGAGGGATCAGGGAGCGCTGGAAACACCATATATTTT. As protein: CASSEGSGSAGNTIYF. V usage is TRBV9 and J usage is TRBJ1-3, with a tentative D call TRBD1 (5 bases). There are 16 residues in the CDR3. Between the trimmed V and J ends, which lost 3 bases and 2 bases, there was a span of 15 bases. Germline lookup yields CDR1 SGDLS and CDR2 YYNGEE.

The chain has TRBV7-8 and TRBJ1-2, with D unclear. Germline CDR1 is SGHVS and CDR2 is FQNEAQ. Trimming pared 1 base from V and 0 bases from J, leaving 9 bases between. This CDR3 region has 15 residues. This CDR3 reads CASSLGVGANYGYTF. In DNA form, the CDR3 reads TGTGCCAGCAGCTTAGGTGTCGGAGCTAACTATGGCTACACCTTC. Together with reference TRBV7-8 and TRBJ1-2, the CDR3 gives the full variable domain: GAGVSQSPRYKVAKRGQDVALRCDPISGHVSLFWYQQALGQGPEFLTYFQNEAQLDKSGLPSDRFFAERPEGSVSTLKIQRTQQEDSAVYLCASSLGVGANYGYTFGSGTRLTVV.

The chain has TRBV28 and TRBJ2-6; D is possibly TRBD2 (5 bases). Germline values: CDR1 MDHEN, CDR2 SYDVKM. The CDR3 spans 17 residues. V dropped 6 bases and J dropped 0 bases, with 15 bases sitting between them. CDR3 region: CASSSVEGTSGANVLTF. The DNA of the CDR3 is TGTGCCAGCAGCTCCGTTGAGGGAACCTCTGGGGCCAACGTCCTGACTTTC.

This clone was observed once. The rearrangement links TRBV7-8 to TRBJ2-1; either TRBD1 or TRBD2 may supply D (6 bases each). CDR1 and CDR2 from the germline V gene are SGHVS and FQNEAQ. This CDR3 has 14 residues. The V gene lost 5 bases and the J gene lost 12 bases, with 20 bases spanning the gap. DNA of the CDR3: TGTGCCAGCAGCACAGGGACTTCGGGAGTAGGGCAGTTCTTC. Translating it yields CASSTGTSGVGQFF.

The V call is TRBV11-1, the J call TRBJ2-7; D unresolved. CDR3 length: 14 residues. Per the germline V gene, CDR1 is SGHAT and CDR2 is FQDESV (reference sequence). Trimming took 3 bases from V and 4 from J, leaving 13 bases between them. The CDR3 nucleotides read TGTGCCAGCAGCTTTGAACACTCTGGGTACGAGCAGTACTTC. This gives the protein CASSFEHSGYEQYF.

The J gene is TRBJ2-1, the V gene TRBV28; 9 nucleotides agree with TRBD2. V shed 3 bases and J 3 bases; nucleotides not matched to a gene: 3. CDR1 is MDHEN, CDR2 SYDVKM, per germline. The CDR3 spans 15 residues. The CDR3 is CASSFFSGSYNEQFF. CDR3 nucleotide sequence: TGTGCCAGCAGTTTCTTTAGCGGGAGCTACAATGAGCAGTTCTTC.

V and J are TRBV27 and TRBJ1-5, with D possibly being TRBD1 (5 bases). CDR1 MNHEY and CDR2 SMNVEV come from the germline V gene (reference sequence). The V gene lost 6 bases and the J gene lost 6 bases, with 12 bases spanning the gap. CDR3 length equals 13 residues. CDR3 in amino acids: CASSTGTGQPQHF. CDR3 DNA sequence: TGTGCCAGCAGCACCGGGACGGGTCAGCCCCAGCATTTT.

CDR3 region: CASSKKVFLGSGSPDTQYF. Written as DNA, the CDR3 is TGTGCCAGCAGCAAAAAAGTTTTTCTAGGGAGCGGGAGTCCAGATACGCAGTATTTT. The chain carries TRBV13 and TRBJ2-3; 8 bases line up with TRBD2. CDR3 length: 19 amino acids. J was trimmed by 4 bases and V by 5 bases; bases with no gene match: 20. In germline, CDR1 is PRHDT, CDR2 FYEKMQ (reference sequence).

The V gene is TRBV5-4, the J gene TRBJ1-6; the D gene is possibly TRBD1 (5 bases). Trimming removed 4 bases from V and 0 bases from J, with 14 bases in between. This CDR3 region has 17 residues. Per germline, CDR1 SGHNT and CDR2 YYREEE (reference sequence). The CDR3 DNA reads TGTGCCAGCAGCCAGGACATCCCGAGCTCCTATAATTCACCCCTCCACTTT. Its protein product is CASSQDIPSSYNSPLHF. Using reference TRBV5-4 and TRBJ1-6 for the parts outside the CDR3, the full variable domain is ETGVTQSPTHLIKTRGQQVTLRCSSQSGHNTVSWYQQALGQGPQFIFQYYREEENGRGNFPPRFSGLQFPNYSSELNVNALELDDSALYLCASSQDIPSSYNSPLHFGNGTRLTVT.

CDR3 sequence: CASSLDGANVLTF. The CDR3 coding sequence is TGTGCCAGCAGCTTGGATGGGGCCAACGTCCTGACTTTC. J is TRBJ2-6 and V is TRBV5-5, with no clear D. The CDR3 loop spans 13 amino acids. V was clipped by 0 bases and J by 3 bases, with 1 base between them. Germline CDR1 is SGHKS and CDR2 is YYEKEE (reference sequence).

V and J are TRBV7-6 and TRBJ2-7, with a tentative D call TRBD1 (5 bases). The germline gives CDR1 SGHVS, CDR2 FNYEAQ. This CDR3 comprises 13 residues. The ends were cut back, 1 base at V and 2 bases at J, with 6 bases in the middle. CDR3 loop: CASSLGGTYEQYF. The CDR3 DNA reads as TGTGCCAGCAGCTTAGGGGGCACCTACGAGCAGTACTTC.

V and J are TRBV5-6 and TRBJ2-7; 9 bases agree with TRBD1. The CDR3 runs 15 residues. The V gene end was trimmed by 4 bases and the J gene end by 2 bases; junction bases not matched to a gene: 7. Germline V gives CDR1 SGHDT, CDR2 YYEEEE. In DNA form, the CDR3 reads TGTGCCAGCAGCCTGCGACAGGGGGTAACCTACGAGCAGTACTTC. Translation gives CASSLRQGVTYEQYF.

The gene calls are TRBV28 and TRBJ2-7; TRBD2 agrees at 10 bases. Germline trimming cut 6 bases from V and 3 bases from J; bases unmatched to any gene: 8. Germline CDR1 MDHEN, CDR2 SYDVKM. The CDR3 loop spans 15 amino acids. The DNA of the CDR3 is TGTGCCAGCAGATTGGGACTAGCGTTCGTCTACGAGCAGTACTTC. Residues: CASRLGLAFVYEQYF.

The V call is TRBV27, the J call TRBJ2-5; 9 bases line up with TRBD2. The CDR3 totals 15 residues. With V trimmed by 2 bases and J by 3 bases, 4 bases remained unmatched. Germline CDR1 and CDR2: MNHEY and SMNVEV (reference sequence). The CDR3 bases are TGTGCCAGCAGTTTAACGACTAGCGGTAAAGAGACCCAGTACTTC. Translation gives CASSLTTSGKETQYF.

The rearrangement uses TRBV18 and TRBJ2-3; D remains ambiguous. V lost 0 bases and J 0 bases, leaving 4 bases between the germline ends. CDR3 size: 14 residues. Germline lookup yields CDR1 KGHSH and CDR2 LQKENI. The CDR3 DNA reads TGTGCCAGCTCACCACCAAGTAGCACAGATACGCAGTATTTT. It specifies CASSPPSSTDTQYF. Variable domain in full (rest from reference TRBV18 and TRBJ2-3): NAGVMQNPRHLVRRRGQEARLRCSPMKGHSHVYWYRQLPEEGLKFMVYLQKENIIDESGMPKERFSAEFPKEGPSILRIQQVVRGDSAAYFCASSPPSSTDTQYFGPGTRLTVL.